A single sample is the source of the 2 T cell receptor beta chains below, sequenced in a study of blood T cell repertoires in COVID-19. The data were produced by immunoSEQ multiplex PCR, yet TCRdb's version contains in-frame clones alone and is incomplete. Of 80,000 to 100,000 clones listed, approximately 81% are singletons. The sample was peripheral blood. The receptor source for this set is a man aged 55 to 69 with acute or convalescent COVID-19.

This chain links TRBV24-1 with TRBJ2-3; 8 bases line up with TRBD1. CDR3 size: 14 residues. J lost 1 base, V lost 6 bases, and 2 bases had no gene match. Per germline, CDR1 KGHDR and CDR2 SFDVKD. Here the CDR3 DNA reads TGTGCCACCAGTCCGACAGGGGGCACAGATACGCAGTATTTT. Translated, it gives CATSPTGGTDTQYF.

The J gene is TRBJ2-5, the V gene TRBV29-1; possible D gene TRBD1, 5 bases. The CDR3 extends over 14 amino acids. Trimming shortened V by 3 bases and J by 5 bases, and 16 bases separated the two germline ends. Per germline, CDR1 SQVTM and CDR2 ANQGSEA. The CDR3 bases are TGCAGCGTTGAGGCCGGACGGGCAGGGGAGACCCAGTACTTC. This encodes CSVEAGRAGETQYF. Based on the CDR3 plus reference TRBV29-1 and TRBJ2-5, the full variable domain is SAVISQKPSRDICQRGTSLTIQCQVDSQVTMMFWYRQQPGQSLTLIATANQGSEATYESGFVIDKFPISRPNLTFSTLTVSNMSPEDSSIYLCSVEAGRAGETQYFGPGTRLLVL.